A selection of T cell receptor beta chains follows, all from one sample in a study of T cell responses to AZD1222 COVID-19 vaccine. Clones were read by immunoSEQ multiplex PCR, and TCRdb kept only the in-frame ones, dropping some. The sample lists around 140,000 clones, approximately 94% occurring once. The starting material was peripheral blood, obtained on day 0 of AZD1222 vaccination. These receptors came from an adult in good health. The CDR3 runs from the conserved cysteine through the conserved F or W. A D gene is named only where the DNA matches it firmly. Expanded clones are given a class, and other clones once, few, many or no size at all.

TRBJ2-1 | TRBV19 | - | - | CASSIDPGDNEQFF | TGTGCCAGTAGTATAGATCCGGGGGACAATGAGCAGTTCTTC
TRBJ1-4 | TRBV9 | - | - | CASSVGVRATNEKLFF | TGTGCCAGCAGCGTAGGAGTCAGAGCAACTAATGAAAAACTGTTTTTT
TRBJ1-5 | TRBV24-1 | - | - | CAIQQYSNQPQHF | TGTGCCATACAGCAGTATAGCAATCAGCCCCAGCATTTT
TRBJ1-6 | TRBV28 | - | once | CASSSGQAWGPNSPLHF | TGTGCCAGCAGTTCCGGGCAGGCGTGGGGACCCAATTCACCCCTCCACTTT
TRBJ1-5 | TRBV12-2 | - | once | CASRPGPGLGNQPQHF | TGTGCAAGTCGACCAGGGCCGGGTCTTGGCAATCAGCCCCAGCATTTT
TRBJ1-5 | TRBV6-5 | - | once | CASMGGSNQPQHF | TGTGCCAGCATGGGGGGTAGCAATCAGCCCCAGCATTTT
TRBJ1-1 | TRBV30 | - | - | CAWSIGGNTEAFF | TGTGCCTGGAGTATAGGGGGAAACACTGAAGCTTTCTTT
TRBJ1-1 | TRBV30 | - | - | CAWSVKFRGAFF | TGTGCCTGGAGTGTAAAATTCCGGGGAGCTTTCTTT
TRBJ2-1 | TRBV7-3 | TRBD2 | - | CASSLGGTSGNEQFF | TGTGCCAGCAGCTTAGGCGGGACTAGTGGTAATGAGCAGTTCTTC
TRBJ2-4 | TRBV5-1 | - | - | CASSLAPGSLGKNIQYF | TGCGCCAGCAGCTTGGCCCCCGGGAGCCTGGGCAAAAACATTCAGTACTTC
TRBJ1-1 | TRBV13 | TRBD1 | once | CASSPTGTGIIEAFF | TGTGCCAGCAGCCCGACCGGGACAGGGATTATTGAAGCTTTCTTT
TRBJ1-2 | TRBV6-1 | - | - | CASSEASGPYGYTF | TGTGCCAGCAGTGAAGCTTCGGGGCCCTATGGCTACACCTTC
TRBJ2-7 | TRBV4-1 | - | - | CASSQEGHWVSEQYF | TGCGCCAGCAGCCAAGAGGGACACTGGGTCAGCGAGCAGTACTTC
TRBJ2-7 | TRBV27 | TRBD2 | - | CASSSRSSGASYEQYF | TGTGCCAGCAGTAGCCGGTCTAGCGGGGCGAGTTACGAGCAGTACTTC
TRBJ1-2 | TRBV9 | - | - | CASSPSGQNDYGYTF | TGTGCCAGCAGCCCCTCTGGGCAGAACGACTATGGCTACACCTTC
TRBJ1-5 | TRBV6-6 | TRBD1 | - | CASSHRDSRQPQHF | TGTGCCAGCAGTCATCGGGACAGTCGGCAGCCCCAGCATTTT
TRBJ1-2 | TRBV5-6 | - | - | CASRSGPNYGYTF | TGTGCCAGCAGATCGGGGCCTAACTATGGCTACACCTTC
TRBJ1-4 | TRBV19 | - | - | CASMTEEKLFF | TGTGCCAGTATGACAGAGGAAAAACTGTTTTTT
TRBJ2-3 | TRBV2 | - | - | CASRVVLGPDTQYF | TGTGCCAGTAGAGTTGTATTGGGGCCAGATACGCAGTATTTT
TRBJ2-7 | TRBV12-3/TRBV12-4 | - | - | CASSFHGAYEQYF | TGTGCCAGCAGTTTCCACGGGGCCTACGAGCAGTACTTC
TRBJ1-1 | TRBV12-5 | - | - | CASGFSLNTEAFF | TGTGCTAGTGGTTTTAGCCTGAACACTGAAGCTTTCTTT
TRBJ2-5 | TRBV30 | - | once | CASRMAGKETQYF | TGTGCCTCAAGGATGGCGGGGAAAGAGACCCAGTACTTC
TRBJ1-1 | TRBV11-2 | - | once | CASSLVAHRDLAFF | TGTGCCAGCAGCTTAGTAGCGCACAGGGATTTGGCTTTCTTT
TRBJ2-7 | TRBV2 | - | - | CASLPSRHEQYF | TGTGCCAGCCTCCCCTCACGGCACGAGCAGTACTTC
TRBJ2-2 | TRBV2 | - | - | CASSDGPPNTGELFF | TGTGCCAGCAGTGATGGACCTCCGAACACCGGGGAGCTGTTTTTT
TRBJ1-1 | TRBV10-3 | - | - | CAIRGGPFTEAFF | TGTGCCATCAGAGGAGGGCCCTTCACTGAAGCTTTCTTT
TRBJ2-3 | TRBV5-1 | - | - | CASSPPNPGGTDTQYF | TGCGCCAGCAGCCCGCCGAATCCCGGAGGCACAGATACGCAGTATTTT
TRBJ1-3 | TRBV7-8 | - | - | CASSLDHTVSGNTIYF | TGTGCCAGCAGCTTAGACCACACCGTCTCTGGAAACACCATATATTTT
TRBJ2-3 | TRBV9 | TRBD2 | - | CASSRPTSGGHTDTQYF | TGTGCCAGCAGCCGACCCACTAGCGGGGGGCACACAGATACGCAGTATTTT
TRBJ2-3 | TRBV7-2 | - | - | CASSSRGREWQYF | TGTGCCAGCAGCTCCAGGGGGAGGGAGTGGCAGTATTTT
TRBJ2-3 | TRBV7-9 | - | few | CASSLGARLQPDTQYF | TGTGCCAGCAGCTTAGGCGCTAGGCTCCAGCCAGATACGCAGTATTTT
TRBJ1-6 | TRBV30 | - | - | CAWRLTGGGLPPLHF | TGTGCCTGGAGACTGACCGGAGGCGGACTTCCACCCCTCCACTTT
TRBJ2-1 | TRBV30 | - | - | CAWSERGLYNEQFF | TGTGCCTGGAGTGAGAGGGGCCTCTACAATGAGCAGTTCTTC
TRBJ2-1 | TRBV11-3 | TRBD2 | - | CASSLETSGGNEQFF | TGTGCCAGCAGCTTAGAGACTAGCGGGGGGAATGAGCAGTTCTTC
TRBJ2-1 | TRBV11-3 | - | once | CASSWSMGGDEQFF | TGTGCCAGCAGCTGGTCTATGGGTGGTGATGAGCAGTTCTTC
TRBJ1-2 | TRBV11-2 | - | - | CASSFGGLYGYTF | TGTGCCAGCAGCTTCGGCGGCCTCTATGGCTACACCTTC
TRBJ1-2 | TRBV19 | TRBD1 | - | CASSTRDRVDGYTF | TGTGCCAGTAGCACCCGGGACAGGGTGGATGGCTACACCTTC
TRBJ1-6 | TRBV5-1 | - | - | CASTDPFEMNSPLHF | TGCGCCAGCACCGACCCTTTTGAAATGAATTCACCCCTCCACTTT
TRBJ2-2 | TRBV30 | - | - | CAWSVPGELFF | TGTGCCTGGAGTGTACCCGGGGAGCTGTTTTTT
TRBJ1-2 | TRBV5-1 | - | - | CASSFGPLGGGYTF | TGCGCCAGCAGCTTCGGACCTCTCGGAGGGGGCTACACCTTC
TRBJ1-1 | TRBV7-9 | - | - | CASSAGGNTEAFF | TGTGCCAGCAGCGCGGGGGGGAACACTGAAGCTTTCTTT
TRBJ2-3 | TRBV11-1 | - | - | CASSYRGAGTQYF | TGTGCCAGCAGCTACAGGGGAGCGGGGACGCAGTATTTT
TRBJ2-1 | TRBV13 | - | - | CASSRLVVDEQFF | TGTGCCAGCAGCCGACTAGTGGTCGATGAGCAGTTCTTC
TRBJ1-1 | TRBV5-1 | - | - | CASSFEGRTEAFF | TGCGCCAGCAGCTTTGAAGGGAGGACTGAAGCTTTCTTT